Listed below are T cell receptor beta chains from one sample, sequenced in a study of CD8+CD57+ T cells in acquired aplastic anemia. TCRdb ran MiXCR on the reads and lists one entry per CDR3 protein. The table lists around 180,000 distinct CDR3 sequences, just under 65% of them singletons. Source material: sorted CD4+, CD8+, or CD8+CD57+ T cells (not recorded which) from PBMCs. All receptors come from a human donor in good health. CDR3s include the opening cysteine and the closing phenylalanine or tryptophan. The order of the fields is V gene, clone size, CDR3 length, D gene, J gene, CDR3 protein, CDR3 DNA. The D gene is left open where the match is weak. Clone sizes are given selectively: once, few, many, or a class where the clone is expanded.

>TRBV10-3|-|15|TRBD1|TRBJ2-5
CAISEGTGGEETQYF
TGTGCCATCAGTGAGGGCACAGGGGGCGAAGAGACCCAGTACTTC
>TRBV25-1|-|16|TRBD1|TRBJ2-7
CASSEPGRDRGYEQYF
TGTGCCAGCAGTGAGCCCGGCCGGGACAGGGGCTACGAGCAGTACTTC
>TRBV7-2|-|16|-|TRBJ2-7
CASSLGATVSSYEQYF
TGTGCCAGCAGCTTAGGGGCGACTGTAAGCTCCTACGAGCAGTACTTC
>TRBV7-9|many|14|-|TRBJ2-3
CAIEGPGSTDTQYF
TGTGCCATTGAGGGCCCGGGAAGCACAGATACGCAGTATTTT
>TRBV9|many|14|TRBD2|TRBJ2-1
CASSDLGGVNEQFF
TGTGCCAGCAGCGACCTCGGGGGGGTTAATGAGCAGTTCTTC
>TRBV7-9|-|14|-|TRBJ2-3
CASSARTGGDTQYF
TGTGCCAGCAGCGCCAGGACGGGTGGGGATACGCAGTATTTT
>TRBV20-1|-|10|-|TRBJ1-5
CSARVQPQHF
TGCAGTGCTAGAGTTCAGCCCCAGCATTTT
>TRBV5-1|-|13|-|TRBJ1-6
CASSSGDDSPLHF
TGCGCCAGCAGCAGTGGGGATGATTCACCCCTCCACTTT
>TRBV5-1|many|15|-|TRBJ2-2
CASSLISGLVGELFF
TGCGCCAGCAGCTTGATCAGCGGGTTAGTCGGGGAGCTGTTTTTT
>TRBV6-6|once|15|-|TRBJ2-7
CASGDSGTASYEQYF
TGTGCCAGCGGGGACTCCGGGACAGCCTCCTACGAGCAGTACTTC
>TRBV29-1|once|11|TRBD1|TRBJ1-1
CSVRTGARAFF
TGCAGCGTTCGGACAGGGGCGAGAGCTTTCTTT
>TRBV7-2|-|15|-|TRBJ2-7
CASSPTGGTTYEQYF
TGTGCCAGCAGCCCAACCGGGGGGACAACCTACGAGCAGTACTTC
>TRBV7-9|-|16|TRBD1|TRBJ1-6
CASSLVGAGGASPLHF
TGTGCCAGCAGCTTAGTGGGGGCAGGGGGCGCCTCACCCCTCCACTTT
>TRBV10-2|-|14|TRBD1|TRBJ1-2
CASREPGQGYGYTF
TGCGCCAGCAGGGAACCGGGACAGGGCTATGGCTACACCTTC
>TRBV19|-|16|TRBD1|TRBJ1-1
CASSSLRTGWNTEAFF
TGTGCCAGTAGTAGCCTTCGGACAGGCTGGAACACTGAAGCTTTCTTT
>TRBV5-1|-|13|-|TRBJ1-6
CASNDRPNSLLHF
TGTGCCAGCAACGACAGACCTAATTCACTCCTCCACTTT